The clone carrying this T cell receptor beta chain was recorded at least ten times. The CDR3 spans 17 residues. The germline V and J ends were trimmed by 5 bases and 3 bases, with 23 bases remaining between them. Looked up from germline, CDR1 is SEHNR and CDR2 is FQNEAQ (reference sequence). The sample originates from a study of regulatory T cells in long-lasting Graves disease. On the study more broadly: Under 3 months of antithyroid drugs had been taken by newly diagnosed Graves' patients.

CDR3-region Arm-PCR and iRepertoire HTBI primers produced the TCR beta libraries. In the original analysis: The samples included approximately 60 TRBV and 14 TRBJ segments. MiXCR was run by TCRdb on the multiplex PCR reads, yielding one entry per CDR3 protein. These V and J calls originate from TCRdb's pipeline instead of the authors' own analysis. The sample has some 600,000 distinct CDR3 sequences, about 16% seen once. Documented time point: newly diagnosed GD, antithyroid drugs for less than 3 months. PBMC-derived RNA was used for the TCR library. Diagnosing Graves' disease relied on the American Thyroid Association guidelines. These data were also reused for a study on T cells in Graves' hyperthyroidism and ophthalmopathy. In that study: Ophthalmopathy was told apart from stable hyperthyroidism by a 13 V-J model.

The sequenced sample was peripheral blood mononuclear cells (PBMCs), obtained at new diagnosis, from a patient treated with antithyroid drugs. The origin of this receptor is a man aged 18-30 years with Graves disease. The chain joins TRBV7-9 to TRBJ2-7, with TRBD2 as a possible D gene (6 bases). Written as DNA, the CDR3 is TGTGCCAGCAGCCCGCCTAGCGCCCAGATAGCAGGCTACGAGCAGTACTTC. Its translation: CASSPPSAQIAGYEQYF.